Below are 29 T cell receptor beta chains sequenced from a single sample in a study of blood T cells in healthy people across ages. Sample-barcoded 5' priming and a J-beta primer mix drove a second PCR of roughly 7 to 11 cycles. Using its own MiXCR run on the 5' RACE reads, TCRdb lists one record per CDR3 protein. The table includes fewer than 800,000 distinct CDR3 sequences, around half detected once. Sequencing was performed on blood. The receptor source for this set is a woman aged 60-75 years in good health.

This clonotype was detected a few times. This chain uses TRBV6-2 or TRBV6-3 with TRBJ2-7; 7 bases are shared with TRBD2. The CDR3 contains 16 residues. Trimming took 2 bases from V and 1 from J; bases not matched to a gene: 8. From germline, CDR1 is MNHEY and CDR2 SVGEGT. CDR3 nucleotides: TGTGCCAGCAGTTACAGAGCGGGACTCCCTTCCTACGAGCAGTACTTC. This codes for CASSYRAGLPSYEQYF.

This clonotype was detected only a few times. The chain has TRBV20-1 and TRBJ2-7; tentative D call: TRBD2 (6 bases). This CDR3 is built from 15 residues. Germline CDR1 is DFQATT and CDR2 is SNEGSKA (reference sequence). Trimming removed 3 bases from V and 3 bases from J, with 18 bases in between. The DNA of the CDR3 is TGCAGTGCTAGGAAGGGGCAGGGAGGCGGCTACGAGCAGTACTTC. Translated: CSARKGQGGGYEQYF.

The CDR3: CASSLVGSPKGEQFF. The CDR3 DNA sequence: TGTGCCAGCAGCTTAGTCGGGTCCCCCAAGGGTGAGCAGTTCTTC. The V and J genes are TRBV7-2 and TRBJ2-1; D ambiguous. V lost 1 base and J lost 9, with 16 bases in between. The CDR3 consists of 15 residues. Germline-derived CDR1 and CDR2 are SGHTA and FQGNSA.

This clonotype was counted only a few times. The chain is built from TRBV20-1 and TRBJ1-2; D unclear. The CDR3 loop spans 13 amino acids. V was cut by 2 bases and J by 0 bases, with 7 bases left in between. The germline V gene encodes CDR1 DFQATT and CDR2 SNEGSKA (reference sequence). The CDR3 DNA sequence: TGCAGTGCTAGATGGACCTCTAACTATGGCTACACCTTC. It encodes CSARWTSNYGYTF.

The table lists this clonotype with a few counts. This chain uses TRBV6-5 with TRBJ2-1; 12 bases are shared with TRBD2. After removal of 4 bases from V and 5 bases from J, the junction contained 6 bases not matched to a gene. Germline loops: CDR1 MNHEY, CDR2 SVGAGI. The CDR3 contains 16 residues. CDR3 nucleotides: TGTGCCAGCAGTTTTAAGCTAGCGGGAGGGAACAATGAGCAGTTCTTC. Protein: CASSFKLAGGNNEQFF.

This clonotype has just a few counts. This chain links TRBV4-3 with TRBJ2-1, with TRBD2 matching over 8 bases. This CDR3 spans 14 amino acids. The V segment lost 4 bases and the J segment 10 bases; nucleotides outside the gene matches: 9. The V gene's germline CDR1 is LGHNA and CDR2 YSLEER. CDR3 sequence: CASSRVAGWGEQFF. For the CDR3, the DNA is TGCGCCAGCAGCCGAGTAGCGGGATGGGGGGAGCAGTTCTTC.

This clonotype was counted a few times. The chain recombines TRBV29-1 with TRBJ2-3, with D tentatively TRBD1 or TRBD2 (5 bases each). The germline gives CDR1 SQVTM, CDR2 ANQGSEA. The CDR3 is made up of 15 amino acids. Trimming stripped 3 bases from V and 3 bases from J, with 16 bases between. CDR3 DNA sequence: TGCAGCGTTGAGGGTGACAGCCCGGGGACAGATACGCAGTATTTT. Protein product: CSVEGDSPGTDTQYF.

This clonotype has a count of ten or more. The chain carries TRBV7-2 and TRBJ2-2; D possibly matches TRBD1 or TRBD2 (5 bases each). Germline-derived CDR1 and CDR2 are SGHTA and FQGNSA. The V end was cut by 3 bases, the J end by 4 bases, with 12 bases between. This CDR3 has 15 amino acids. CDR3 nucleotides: TGTGCCAGCAGCTTTGACGGGACCGGCACCGGGGAGCTGTTTTTT. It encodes CASSFDGTGTGELFF.

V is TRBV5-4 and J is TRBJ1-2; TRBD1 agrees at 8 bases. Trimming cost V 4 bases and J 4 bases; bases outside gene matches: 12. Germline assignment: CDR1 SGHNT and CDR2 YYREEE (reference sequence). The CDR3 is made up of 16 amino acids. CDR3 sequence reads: CASSTAPGTGLYGYTF. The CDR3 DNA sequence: TGTGCCAGCAGCACAGCACCCGGGACAGGACTCTATGGCTACACCTTC.

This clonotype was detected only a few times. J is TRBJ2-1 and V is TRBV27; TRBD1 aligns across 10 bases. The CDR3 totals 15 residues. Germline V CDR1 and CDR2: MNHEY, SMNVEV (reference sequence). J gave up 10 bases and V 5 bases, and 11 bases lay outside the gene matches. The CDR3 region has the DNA TGTGCCAGCAGTACGCCGGGACAGGGGTCTCACGAGCAGTTCTTC. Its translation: CASSTPGQGSHEQFF.

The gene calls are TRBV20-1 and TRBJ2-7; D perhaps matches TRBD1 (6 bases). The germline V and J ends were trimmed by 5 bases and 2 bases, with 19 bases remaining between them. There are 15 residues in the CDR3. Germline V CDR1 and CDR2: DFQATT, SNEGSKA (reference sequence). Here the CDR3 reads CSALRTQDSAYEQYF. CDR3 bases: TGCAGTGCTCTCCGAACGCAGGACAGCGCCTACGAGCAGTACTTC.

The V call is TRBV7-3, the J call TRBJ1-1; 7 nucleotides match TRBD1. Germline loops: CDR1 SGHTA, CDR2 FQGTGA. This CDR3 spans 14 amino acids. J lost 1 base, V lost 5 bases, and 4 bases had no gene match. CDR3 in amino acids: CASSPGQWNTEAFF. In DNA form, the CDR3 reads TGTGCCAGCAGCCCGGGACAGTGGAACACTGAAGCTTTCTTT.

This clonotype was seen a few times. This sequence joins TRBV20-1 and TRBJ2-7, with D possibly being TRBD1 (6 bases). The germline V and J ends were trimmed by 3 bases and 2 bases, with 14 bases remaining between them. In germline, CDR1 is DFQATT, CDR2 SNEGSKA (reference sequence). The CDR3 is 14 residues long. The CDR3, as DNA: TGCAGTGCTAGGAGAACAGGGTTTCCCTACGAGCAGTACTTC. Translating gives CSARRTGFPYEQYF.

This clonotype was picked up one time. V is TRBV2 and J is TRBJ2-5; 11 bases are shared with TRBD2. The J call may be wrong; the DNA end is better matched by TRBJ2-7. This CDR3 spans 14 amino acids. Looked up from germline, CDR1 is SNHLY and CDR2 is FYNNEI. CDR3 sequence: CASSGTGLAGEQYF. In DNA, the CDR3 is TGTGCCAGCAGTGGGACAGGACTAGCGGGCGAGCAGTACTTC.

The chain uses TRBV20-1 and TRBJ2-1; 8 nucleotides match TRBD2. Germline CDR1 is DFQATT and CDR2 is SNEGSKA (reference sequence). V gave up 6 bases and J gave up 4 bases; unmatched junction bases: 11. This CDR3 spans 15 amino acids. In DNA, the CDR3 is TGCAGTGCCTCCGGTACTAGCGGTATTTACAATGAGCAGTTCTTC. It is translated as CSASGTSGIYNEQFF.

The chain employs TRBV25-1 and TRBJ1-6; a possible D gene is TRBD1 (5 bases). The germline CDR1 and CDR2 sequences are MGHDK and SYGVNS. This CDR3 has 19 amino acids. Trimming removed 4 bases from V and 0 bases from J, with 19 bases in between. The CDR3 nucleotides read TGTGCCAGCAGTGGTCGAACCCCGAGGGGAAGCTCCTATAATTCACCCCTCCACTTT. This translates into CASSGRTPRGSSYNSPLHF.

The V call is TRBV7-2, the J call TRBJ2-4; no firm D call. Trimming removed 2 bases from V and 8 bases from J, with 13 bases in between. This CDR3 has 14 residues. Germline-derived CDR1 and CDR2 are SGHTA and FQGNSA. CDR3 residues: CASSLRPGSDIQYF. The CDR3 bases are TGTGCCAGCAGCTTACGGCCCGGGTCTGACATTCAGTACTTC.

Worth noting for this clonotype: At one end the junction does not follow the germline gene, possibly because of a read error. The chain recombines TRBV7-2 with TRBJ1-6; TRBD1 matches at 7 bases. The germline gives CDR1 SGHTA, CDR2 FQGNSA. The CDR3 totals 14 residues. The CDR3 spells CASSSTGIASPPHF. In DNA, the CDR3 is TGTGCCAGCAGCTCGACAGGGATCGCTTCACCCCCCCACTTT. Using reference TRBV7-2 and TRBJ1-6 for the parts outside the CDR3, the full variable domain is GAGVSQSPSNKVTEKGKDVELRCDPISGHTALYWYRQSLGQGLEFLIYFQGNSAPDKSGLPSDRFSAERTGGSVSTLTIQRTQQEDSAVYLCASSSTGIASPPHFGNGTRLTVT.

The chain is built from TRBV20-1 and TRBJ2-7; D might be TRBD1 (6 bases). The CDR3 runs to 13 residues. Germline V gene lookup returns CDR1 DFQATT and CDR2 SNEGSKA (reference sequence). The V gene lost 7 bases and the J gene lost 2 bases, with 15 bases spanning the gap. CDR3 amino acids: CSVLAPGAYEQYF. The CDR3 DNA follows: TGCAGTGTTTTAGCCCCAGGGGCCTACGAGCAGTACTTC.

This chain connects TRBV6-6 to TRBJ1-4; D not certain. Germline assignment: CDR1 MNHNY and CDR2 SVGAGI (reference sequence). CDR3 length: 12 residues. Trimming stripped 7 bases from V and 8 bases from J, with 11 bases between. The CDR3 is CASTGIGEKLFF. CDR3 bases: TGTGCCAGCACGGGGATAGGCGAAAAACTGTTTTTT.

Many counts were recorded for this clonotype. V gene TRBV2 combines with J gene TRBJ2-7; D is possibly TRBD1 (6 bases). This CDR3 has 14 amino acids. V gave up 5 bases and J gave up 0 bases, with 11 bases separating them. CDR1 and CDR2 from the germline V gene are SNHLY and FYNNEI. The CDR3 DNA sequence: TGTGCCAGCAGTCCCAGGGGCGGCTCCTACGAGCAGTACTTC. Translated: CASSPRGGSYEQYF. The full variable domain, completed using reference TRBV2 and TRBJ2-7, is EPEVTQTPSHQVTQMGQEVILRCVPISNHLYFYWYRQILGQKVEFLVSFYNNEISEKSEIFDDQFSVERPDGSNFTLKIRSTKLEDSAMYFCASSPRGGSYEQYFGPGTRLTVT.

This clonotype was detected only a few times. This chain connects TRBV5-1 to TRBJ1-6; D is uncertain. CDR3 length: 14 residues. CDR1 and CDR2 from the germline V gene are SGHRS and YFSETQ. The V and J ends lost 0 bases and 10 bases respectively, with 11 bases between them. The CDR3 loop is CASSLESAESPLHF. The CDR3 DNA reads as TGCGCCAGCAGCTTGGAAAGCGCGGAATCACCCCTCCACTTT. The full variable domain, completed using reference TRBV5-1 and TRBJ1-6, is KAGVTQTPRYLIKTRGQQVTLSCSPISGHRSVSWYQQTPGQGLQFLFEYFSETQRNKGNFPGRFSGRQFSNSRSEMNVSTLELGDSALYLCASSLESAESPLHFGNGTRLTVT.

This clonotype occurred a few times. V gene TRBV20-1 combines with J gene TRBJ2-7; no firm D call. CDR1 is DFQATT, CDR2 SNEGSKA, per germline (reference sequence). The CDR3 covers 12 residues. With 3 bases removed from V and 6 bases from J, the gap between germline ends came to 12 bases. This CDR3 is CSASDTVGEQYF. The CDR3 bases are TGCAGTGCTAGTGACACCGTTGGCGAGCAGTACTTC.

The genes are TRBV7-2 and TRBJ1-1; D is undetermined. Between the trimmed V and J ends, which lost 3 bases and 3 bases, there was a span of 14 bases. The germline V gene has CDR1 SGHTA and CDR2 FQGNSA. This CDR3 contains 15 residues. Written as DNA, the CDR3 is TGTGCCAGCAGCTTGAAGGGAGGTGGGGACACTGAAGCTTTCTTT. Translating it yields CASSLKGGGDTEAFF. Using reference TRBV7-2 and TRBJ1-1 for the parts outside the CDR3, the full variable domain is GAGVSQSPSNKVTEKGKDVELRCDPISGHTALYWYRQSLGQGLEFLIYFQGNSAPDKSGLPSDRFSAERTGGSVSTLTIQRTQQEDSAVYLCASSLKGGGDTEAFFGQGTRLTVV.

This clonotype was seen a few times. This CDR3 is CASSLFGNALLGEQFF. In DNA, the CDR3 is TGTGCCAGCAGCTTATTCGGGAATGCCCTGCTAGGTGAGCAGTTCTTC. The J gene is TRBJ2-1, the V gene TRBV7-8, with a tentative D call TRBD2 (5 bases). The V end was cut by 2 bases, the J end by 9 bases, with 20 bases between. The CDR3 runs to 16 residues. In germline, CDR1 is SGHVS, CDR2 FQNEAQ.

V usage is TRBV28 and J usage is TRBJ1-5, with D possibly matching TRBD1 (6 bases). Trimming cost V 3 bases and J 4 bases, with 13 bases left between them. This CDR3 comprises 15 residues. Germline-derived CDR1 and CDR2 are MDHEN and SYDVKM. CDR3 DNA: TGTGCCAGCAGTTTTTACACAGGGACAAATCAGCCCCAGCATTTT. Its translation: CASSFYTGTNQPQHF. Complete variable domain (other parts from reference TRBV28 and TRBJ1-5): DVKVTQSSRYLVKRTGEKVFLECVQDMDHENMFWYRQDPGLGLRLIYFSYDVKMKEKGDIPEGYSVSREKKERFSLILESASTNQTSMYLCASSFYTGTNQPQHFGDGTRLSIL.

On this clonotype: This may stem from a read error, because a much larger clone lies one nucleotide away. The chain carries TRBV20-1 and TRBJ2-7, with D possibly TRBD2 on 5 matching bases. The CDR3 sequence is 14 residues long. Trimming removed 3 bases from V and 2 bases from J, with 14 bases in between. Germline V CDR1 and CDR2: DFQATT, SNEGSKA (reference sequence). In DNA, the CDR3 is TGCAGTGCTAGCTCCCCTAGCAGACCCTACGAGCAGTACTTC. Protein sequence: CSASSPSRPYEQYF.

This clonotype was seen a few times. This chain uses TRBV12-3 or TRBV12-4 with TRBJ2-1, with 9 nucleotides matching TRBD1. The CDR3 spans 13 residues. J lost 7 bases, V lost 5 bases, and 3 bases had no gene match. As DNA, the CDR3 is TGTGCCAGCAGTGGGGACAGGGCGAATGAGCAGTTCTTC. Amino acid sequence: CASSGDRANEQFF.

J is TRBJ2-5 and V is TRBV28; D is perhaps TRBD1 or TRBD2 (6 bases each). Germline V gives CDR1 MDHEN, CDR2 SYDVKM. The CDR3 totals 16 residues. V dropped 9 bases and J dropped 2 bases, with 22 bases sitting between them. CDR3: CASKSGASHPQETQYF. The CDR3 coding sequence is TGTGCCAGTAAGTCGGGGGCGTCCCATCCTCAAGAGACCCAGTACTTC.